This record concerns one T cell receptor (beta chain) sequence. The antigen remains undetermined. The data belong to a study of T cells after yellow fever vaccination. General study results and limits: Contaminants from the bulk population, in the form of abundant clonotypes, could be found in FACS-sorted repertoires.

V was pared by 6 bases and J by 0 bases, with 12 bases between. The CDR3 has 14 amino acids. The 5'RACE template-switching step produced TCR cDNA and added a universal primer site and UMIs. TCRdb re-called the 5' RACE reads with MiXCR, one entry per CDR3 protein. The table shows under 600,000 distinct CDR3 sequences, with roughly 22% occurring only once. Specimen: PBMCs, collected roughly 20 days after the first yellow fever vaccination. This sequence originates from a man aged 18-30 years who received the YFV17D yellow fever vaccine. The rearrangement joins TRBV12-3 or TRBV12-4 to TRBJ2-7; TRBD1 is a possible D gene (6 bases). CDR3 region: CASSQDSYSYEQYF. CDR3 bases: TGTGCCAGCAGCCAGGACAGCTACTCCTACGAGCAGTACTTC.